This TCR beta chain comes out of a study of Graves' ophthalmopathy and Graves' hyperthyroidism. Study observations and caveats: Blood also carried most expanded thyroid clonotypes exceeding 0.001 frequency.

The sequenced template was RNA, covering the TCR beta CDR3 region. The authors performed first-round RT-PCR with HTBI primers and then a second-round multiplex PCR. TCRdb processed the multiplex PCR reads anew with MiXCR; each CDR3 protein has one entry. Among roughly 400,000 distinct CDR3 sequences listed, about 18% were seen once. This clonotype came up many times. Its target is unknown. CDR3 length: 13 amino acids. In germline, CDR1 is SQVTM, CDR2 ANQGSEA. Trimming cost V 6 bases and J 9 bases, with 21 bases left between them. By definition, stable hyperthyroidism involved no ophthalmopathy within 18 months of follow-up. Newly diagnosed hyperthyroidism donors, aged 18 to 65, duration under 2 months. Other autoimmune diseases, uncontrolled infections, pregnancy and lactation each led to patient exclusion.

The gene calls are TRBV29-1 and TRBJ2-7, with D perhaps matching TRBD1 or TRBD2 (5 bases each). The sample taken for sequencing was peripheral blood. This receptor was identified in an adult woman with stable Graves' hyperthyroidism. The CDR3 spells CSVTAMGTFRQYF. The CDR3 coding sequence is TGCAGCGTAACTGCGATGGGGACGTTTCGGCAGTACTTC.